These 25 T cell receptor beta chains were sequenced from one sample in a study of T cells in Graves' hyperthyroidism and ophthalmopathy (dated by TCRdb to about 2019). The library was made by multiplex PCR. The instrument was an Illumina HiSeq 2000. Amplification of TCR beta CDR3 regions was carried out from RNA transcripts. A first-round RT-PCR of the TCR CDR3 used the HTBI primer set with the Qiagen OneStep RT-PCR kit. The public reads were reanalyzed by TCRdb: fastp trimming at Q25, MiXCR alignment, in-frame beta chains only. Every CDR3 protein is listed once, alongside the most common genes and DNA of its rows. The sample table records around 380,000 distinct CDR3 sequences; about 13% of these occur just once. The top ten hold around 21% of the sample. The sample comprised blood. The receptors were sampled from a man aged 25 to 40 with Graves' hyperthyroidism that later progressed to Graves' ophthalmopathy.

This clonotype was observed a few times. DNA for the CDR3: TGTGCCAGCAGTCCTCTTGGACTAGCCGGGAATGAGCAGTTCTTC. Encoded protein: CASSPLGLAGNEQFF. The chain is built from TRBV6-2 or TRBV6-3 and TRBJ2-1, with TRBD2 matching 8 bases. The CDR3 has 15 amino acids. Germline CDR1 reads MNHEY; CDR2 reads SVGEGT. After removal of 5 bases from V and 7 bases from J, the junction contained 10 bases not matched to a gene.

Many counts were recorded for this clonotype. The chain joins TRBV2 to TRBJ1-2; tentatively, D is TRBD1 (5 bases). Germline CDR1 SNHLY, CDR2 FYNNEI. V dropped 6 bases and J dropped 3 bases, with 17 bases sitting between them. The CDR3 has 15 amino acids. For the CDR3, the DNA is TGTGCCAGCAGCTACGCCGACGGAGGGGACTATGGCTACACCTTC. This translates into CASSYADGGDYGYTF. The full variable domain, in which reference TRBV2 and TRBJ1-2 provide the parts outside the CDR3, is EPEVTQTPSHQVTQMGQEVILRCVPISNHLYFYWYRQILGQKVEFLVSFYNNEISEKSEIFDDQFSVERPDGSNFTLKIRSTKLEDSAMYFCASSYADGGDYGYTFGSGTRLTVV.

Many counts were recorded for this clonotype. The V and J genes are TRBV6-5 and TRBJ1-4; weak D call: TRBD1 (5 bases). The germline V gene has CDR1 MNHEY and CDR2 SVGAGI. The V and J ends lost 0 bases and 7 bases respectively, with 9 bases between them. The CDR3 totals 14 residues. CDR3 coding DNA: TGTGCCAGCAGTTACTCGTCAGGGATTGAAAAACTGTTTTTT. Protein: CASSYSSGIEKLFF.

This clonotype was detected only a few times. An end of the junction does not agree with germline; a read error may underlie this. J is TRBJ2-1 and V is TRBV4-1, with 10 bases that match TRBD2. This CDR3 is 16 amino acids long. Germline CDR1 reads MGHRA; CDR2 reads YSYEKL. The CDR3 bases are TGTGCCAGCAGCCCAAGATTCCTAGCGGGGGCGGATGAGCAGTTCTTC. Its translation: CASSPRFLAGADEQFF.

This clonotype was counted a few times. V gene TRBV15 combines with J gene TRBJ2-7; 11 nucleotides match TRBD2. Looked up from germline, CDR1 is LNHNV and CDR2 is YYDKDF (reference sequence). The CDR3 runs 16 residues. J lost 2 bases, V lost 5 bases, and 8 bases had no gene match. CDR3 coding DNA: TGTGCCACCAGCTCGAACCCTAGCGGGGGGACCTACGAGCAGTACTTC. Protein sequence: CATSSNPSGGTYEQYF.

This clonotype has at least ten counts. J is TRBJ2-1 and V is TRBV20-1, with 8 bases lining up with TRBD2. Germline V gene sequence: CDR1 DFQATT, CDR2 SNEGSKA (reference sequence). The CDR3 is made up of 13 amino acids. Here the CDR3 reads CRPHSGVLYEQFF. The CDR3 DNA reads TGCAGACCTCATAGCGGGGTTCTATATGAGCAGTTCTTC.

This chain connects TRBV5-1 to TRBJ2-3; TRBD2 aligns across 13 bases. The CDR3 loop spans 18 amino acids. V shed 3 bases, J shed 1 base, and the junction held 8 bases outside the gene matches. Germline CDR1 SGHRS, CDR2 YFSETQ. Here the CDR3 reads CASSSIFTSGGGTDTQYF. Here the CDR3 DNA reads TGCGCCAGCAGCTCCATTTTCACTAGCGGGGGGGGCACAGATACGCAGTATTTT. The variable domain in full, completed from reference TRBV5-1 and TRBJ2-3, reads KAGVTQTPRYLIKTRGQQVTLSCSPISGHRSVSWYQQTPGQGLQFLFEYFSETQRNKGNFPGRFSGRQFSNSRSEMNVSTLELGDSALYLCASSSIFTSGGGTDTQYFGPGTRLTVL.

J is TRBJ1-6 and V is TRBV19, with 7 bases lining up with TRBD1. Germline values: CDR1 LNHDA, CDR2 SQIVND (reference sequence). The CDR3 is made up of 14 amino acids. Trimming took 6 bases from V and 5 from J; bases not matched to a gene: 4. CDR3 DNA: TGTGCCAGTAGCGAACAGGGGCATAATTCACCCCTCCACTTT. It encodes CASSEQGHNSPLHF. The full variable domain, in which reference TRBV19 and TRBJ1-6 provide the parts outside the CDR3, is DGGITQSPKYLFRKEGQNVTLSCEQNLNHDAMYWYRQDPGQGLRLIYYSQIVNDFQKGDIAEGYSVSREKKESFPLTVTSAQKNPTAFYLCASSEQGHNSPLHFGNGTRLTVT.

The gene calls are TRBV4-2 and TRBJ1-1; 8 bases map to TRBD1. V trimming: 6 bases; J trimming: 7 bases; junction bases outside the gene matches: 1. Germline assignment: CDR1 LGHNA and CDR2 YNFKEQ. The CDR3 has 11 residues. In nucleotides, the CDR3 is TGTGCCAGCAGGGACAGGGTTGAAGCTTTCTTT. Protein product: CASRDRVEAFF.

This clonotype was seen many times. CDR3 in amino acids: CASSPSLGEETQYF. Written as DNA, the CDR3 is TGTGCCAGCAGCCCATCTCTGGGGGAGGAGACCCAGTACTTC. This chain uses TRBV3-1 with TRBJ2-5, with D perhaps given as TRBD1 or TRBD2 (5 bases each). This CDR3 has 14 residues. The germline gives CDR1 LGHDT, CDR2 YNNKEL (reference sequence). Between the trimmed V and J ends, which lost 4 bases and 5 bases, there was a span of 14 bases.

This clonotype has only a few counts. The chain couples TRBV6-6 to TRBJ2-2; TRBD2 matches 11 bases. After removal of 0 bases from V and 6 bases from J, the junction contained 3 bases not matched to a gene. The germline V gene has CDR1 MNHNY and CDR2 SVGAGI (reference sequence). The length of the CDR3 is 16 residues. As DNA, the CDR3 is TGTGCCAGCAGTTACTCTGCTAGCGGGGGGCCCGGGGAGCTGTTTTTT. It specifies CASSYSASGGPGELFF.

This clonotype was counted between two and nine times. The CDR3 reads CASSPAPGHYNEQFF. Here the CDR3 DNA reads TGTGCCAGCAGCCCTGCCCCGGGACACTACAATGAGCAGTTCTTC. The chain combines TRBV5-8 with TRBJ2-1; weak D call: TRBD1 (6 bases). Germline V lookup: CDR1 SGHTS, CDR2 YDEGEE. The CDR3 has 15 amino acids. V was shortened by 4 bases and J by 3 bases, with 14 bases between the two germline ends.

At least ten counts were recorded for this clonotype. The chain combines TRBV27 with TRBJ1-2; tentative D call: TRBD1 (5 bases). The CDR3 sequence is 15 residues long. Between the trimmed V and J ends, which lost 4 bases and 4 bases, there was a span of 16 bases. CDR1 is MNHEY, CDR2 SMNVEV, per germline (reference sequence). CDR3 residues: CASSYFEGPTYGYTF. As DNA, the CDR3 is TGTGCCAGCAGTTATTTCGAGGGACCCACCTATGGCTACACCTTC.

The chain couples TRBV30 to TRBJ1-5, with a possible D match to TRBD1 (5 bases). Germline loops: CDR1 GTSNPN, CDR2 SVGIG (reference sequence). Deletions cut 3 bases from V and 2 bases from J, with 8 bases between. The CDR3 totals 13 residues. The CDR3 DNA is TGTGCCTGGAGCTGGGGGGGCAATCAGCCCCAGCATTTT. Protein sequence: CAWSWGGNQPQHF. Full variable domain (remainder filled in from reference TRBV30 and TRBJ1-5): SQTIHQWPATLVQPVGSPLSLECTVEGTSNPNLYWYRQAAGRGLQLLFYSVGIGQISSEVPQNLSASRPQDRQFILSSKKLLLSDSGFYLCAWSWGGNQPQHFGDGTRLSIL.

This clonotype has at least ten counts. J is TRBJ2-7 and V is TRBV11-3; TRBD1 or TRBD2 may be the D gene (5 bases each). V was trimmed by 2 bases and J by 0 bases, leaving 8 bases between them. Looked up from germline, CDR1 is SGHNT and CDR2 is YENEEA. The CDR3 is 14 amino acids. Written as DNA, the CDR3 is TGTGCCAGCAGCTTACTGGGACCCTCCTACGAGCAGTACTTC. Amino acid sequence: CASSLLGPSYEQYF.

There are many counts of this clonotype. V usage is TRBV11-3 and J usage is TRBJ2-7, with TRBD1 matching over 8 bases. The CDR3 consists of 14 residues. Trimming at V came to 3 bases and at J to 4 bases, leaving 5 bases not matched to a gene. Germline assignment: CDR1 SGHNT and CDR2 YENEEA. CDR3 sequence: CASSLRTGPYEQYF. The CDR3 nucleotides read TGTGCCAGCAGCTTGCGGACAGGGCCTTACGAGCAGTACTTC.

The CDR3 reads CSVEGGKELFF. The CDR3 DNA sequence: TGCAGCGTCGAGGGGGGAAAGGAACTGTTTTTT. The chain joins TRBV29-1 to TRBJ1-4; D is perhaps TRBD1 (6 bases). Germline V gene sequence: CDR1 SQVTM, CDR2 ANQGSEA. V lost 6 bases to trimming and J lost 12 bases, with 14 bases between them. The CDR3 consists of 11 residues. Based on the CDR3 plus reference TRBV29-1 and TRBJ1-4, the full variable domain is SAVISQKPSRDICQRGTSLTIQCQVDSQVTMMFWYRQQPGQSLTLIATANQGSEATYESGFVIDKFPISRPNLTFSTLTVSNMSPEDSSIYLCSVEGGKELFFGSGTQLSVL.

This clonotype came up a few times. V is TRBV29-1 and J is TRBJ2-1, with 11 bases matching TRBD2. The ends lost 0 bases at V and 0 bases at J; junction bases unmatched: 1. The length of the CDR3 is 16 residues. Germline V gene sequence: CDR1 SQVTM, CDR2 ANQGSEA. The CDR3 DNA reads as TGCAGCGTTGAAGAAACTAGCGGGGGCTCCTACAATGAGCAGTTCTTC. Protein: CSVEETSGGSYNEQFF.

Note on this clonotype: A much larger clone sits a single nucleotide away, making a read error possible. The chain has TRBV14 and TRBJ2-3; D unresolved. This CDR3 spans 14 amino acids. The V end lost 4 bases, the J end lost 5 bases, and 13 bases lay between the germline ends. In germline, CDR1 is SGHDN, CDR2 FVKESK. The CDR3 protein is CASSLRTRIDTQYF. For the CDR3, the DNA is TGTGCCAGCAGCCTTAGGACCCGCATAGATACGCAGTATTTT.

This clonotype was seen repeatedly, ten times or more. The V and J genes are TRBV12-3 or TRBV12-4 and TRBJ1-1; maybe TRBD1 (5 bases). The length of the CDR3 is 14 residues. V was clipped by 6 bases and J by 4 bases, with 15 bases between them. The CDR3 DNA follows: TGTGCCAGCAGGACCGTAGGGGTAGGCACTGAAGCTTTCTTT. The encoded protein is CASRTVGVGTEAFF.

This clonotype was found many times. The CDR3 bases are TGTGCCAGCAGTTTAACGCAGGGGATAGGCGAGCAGTACTTC. Its protein is CASSLTQGIGEQYF. The rearrangement uses TRBV28 and TRBJ2-7; tentatively, D is TRBD1 (6 bases). Between the trimmed V and J ends, which lost 2 bases and 6 bases, there was a span of 14 bases. This CDR3 contains 14 residues. In germline, CDR1 is MDHEN, CDR2 SYDVKM.

This sequence joins TRBV28 and TRBJ1-5; 8 positions agree with TRBD1. Germline CDR1 MDHEN, CDR2 SYDVKM. V shed 2 bases and J 5 bases; nucleotides not matched to a gene: 5. The CDR3 extends over 15 amino acids. In DNA, the CDR3 is TGTGCCAGCAGTTTAGAGGCAGGGGGCTATCAGCCCCAGCATTTT. This codes for CASSLEAGGYQPQHF.

The chain recombines TRBV7-6 with TRBJ2-3; D is perhaps TRBD2 (6 bases). Germline V CDR1 and CDR2: SGHVS, FNYEAQ. V lost 5 bases to trimming and J lost 5 bases, with 14 bases between them. The CDR3 totals 14 residues. The CDR3 reads CASSTEGLGDTQYF. The CDR3 nucleotides are TGTGCCAGCAGCACGGAGGGTCTCGGAGATACGCAGTATTTT.

This clonotype was recorded many times. The chain links TRBV6-5 to TRBJ1-6; TRBD1 might be the D (6 bases). The CDR3 is made up of 16 amino acids. The germline CDR1 and CDR2 sequences are MNHEY and SVGAGI. Trimming took 2 bases from V and 6 from J, leaving 14 bases between them. CDR3 amino acids: CASSYEGTPVNSPLHF. The CDR3, as DNA: TGTGCCAGCAGTTACGAAGGGACACCGGTTAATTCACCCCTCCACTTT.

This clonotype was found a few times. The chain uses TRBV5-1 and TRBJ1-4; perhaps TRBD1 as D (6 bases). This CDR3 has 14 residues. CDR1 SGHRS and CDR2 YFSETQ come from the germline V gene. V was shortened by 2 bases and J by 7 bases, with 12 bases between the two germline ends. This chain's CDR3 is CASSFTTGSEKLFF. DNA of the CDR3: TGCGCCAGCAGCTTTACTACAGGGAGTGAAAAACTGTTTTTT. Full variable domain (outside the CDR3, taken from reference TRBV5-1 and TRBJ1-4): KAGVTQTPRYLIKTRGQQVTLSCSPISGHRSVSWYQQTPGQGLQFLFEYFSETQRNKGNFPGRFSGRQFSNSRSEMNVSTLELGDSALYLCASSFTTGSEKLFFGSGTQLSVL.